A selection of T cell receptor beta chains follows, all from one sample in a study of cytomegalovirus exposure and HLA in healthy donors. The table came from immunoSEQ multiplex PCR; TCRdb's copy has only in-frame clones and leaves some out. The sample consists of roughly 170,000 clones, less than 90% of them appearing once. Sequenced: PBMCs. These receptors were collected from a man in his fifties or sixties in good health and CMV-seronegative. Each CDR3 is given with its conserved first and last residue. A D gene is named only where the DNA matches it firmly. Size is stated for part of the rows, as once, few or many counts, or as a class when the clone is expanded.

v_call	j_call	clone_size	d_call	cdr3_nt	cdr3_aa
TRBV7-3	TRBJ2-1	NA	TRBD2	TGTGCCAGCAGCCCAGCGGGGGGCTCCTACAATGAGCAGTTCTTC	CASSPAGGSYNEQFF
TRBV4-2	TRBJ1-5	once	TRBD1	TGTGCCAGCAGCCACGACAGGGGGAATCAGCCCCAGCATTTT	CASSHDRGNQPQHF
TRBV7-8	TRBJ1-5	NA	TRBD1	TGTGCCAGCAGCCCACGTCCCGAGACAGGGATCCAGCCCCAGCATTTT	CASSPRPETGIQPQHF
TRBV4-1	TRBJ2-1	NA	TRBD2	TGCGCCAGCAGCCAAGTTAGTACTAGCGGGAGCTATGAGCAGTTCTTC	CASSQVSTSGSYEQFF
TRBV19	TRBJ2-5	NA	NA	TGTGCCAGTCGCGGGGAGACTGAGACCCAGTACTTC	CASRGETETQYF
TRBV11-2	TRBJ1-3	NA	NA	TGTGCCAGCAGCTTGGACAGCCGACATTATGGAAACACCATATATTTT	CASSLDSRHYGNTIYF
TRBV19	TRBJ1-5	NA	TRBD1	TGTGCCAGTAGGGACAGGGGCGGACTCCAGCCCCAGCATTTT	CASRDRGGLQPQHF
TRBV4-2	TRBJ2-1	NA	NA	TGTGCCAGCAGCCCTCCCGGGGACAATGAGCAGTTCTTC	CASSPPGDNEQFF
TRBV6-5	TRBJ2-7	NA	NA	TGTGCCAGCAGTTCCTCCCACATGTACCCTTACGAGCAGTACTTC	CASSSSHMYPYEQYF
TRBV6-6	TRBJ1-2	once	TRBD1	TGTGCCAGCAGGCCAGGGACAGCCTATGGCTACACCTTC	CASRPGTAYGYTF
TRBV7-9	TRBJ1-1	NA	NA	TGTTCCAGCAGCTTGGTCGAACTGGAAGCTTTCTTT	CSSSLVELEAFF
TRBV27	TRBJ1-2	NA	NA	TGTGCCAGCAGTTTCCGCGGGGACTTCGGCTACACCTTC	CASSFRGDFGYTF